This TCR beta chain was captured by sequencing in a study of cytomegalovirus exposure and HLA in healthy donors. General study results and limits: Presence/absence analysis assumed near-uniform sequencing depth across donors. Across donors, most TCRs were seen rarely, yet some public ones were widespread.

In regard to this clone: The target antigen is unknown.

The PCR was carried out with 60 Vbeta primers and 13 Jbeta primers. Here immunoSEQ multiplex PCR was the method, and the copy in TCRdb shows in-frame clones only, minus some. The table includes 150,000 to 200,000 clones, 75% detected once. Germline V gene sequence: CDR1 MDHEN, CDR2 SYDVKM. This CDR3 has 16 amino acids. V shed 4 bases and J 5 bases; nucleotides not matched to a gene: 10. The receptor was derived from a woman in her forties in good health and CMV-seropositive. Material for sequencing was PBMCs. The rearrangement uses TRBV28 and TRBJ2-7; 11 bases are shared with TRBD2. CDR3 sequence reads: CASSSILGGLADEQYF. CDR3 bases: TGTGCCAGCAGTTCCATCCTGGGGGGACTAGCGGACGAGCAGTACTTC.